Included here is one T cell receptor beta chain sequence, with context. This entry comes from a study of control samples from healthy donors and cancer patients. The repertoire was sequenced with immunoSEQ multiplex PCR; TCRdb's copy has only in-frame clones and lacks some. The table lists about 150,000 clones, 80% to 95% of them singletons. V was shortened by 6 bases and J by 11 bases, with 11 bases between the two germline ends. Germline V gene sequence: CDR1 SNHLY, CDR2 FYNNEI. This CDR3 is 11 amino acids long. The sample consisted of blood. The V and J genes are TRBV2 and TRBJ2-1, with D unresolved. This clonotype was obtained from a woman aged 25 to 45 in good health. CDR3 nucleotides: TGTGCCAGCAGGCCGGCGGAAAAGCAGTTCTTC. Amino acid sequence: CASRPAEKQFF.